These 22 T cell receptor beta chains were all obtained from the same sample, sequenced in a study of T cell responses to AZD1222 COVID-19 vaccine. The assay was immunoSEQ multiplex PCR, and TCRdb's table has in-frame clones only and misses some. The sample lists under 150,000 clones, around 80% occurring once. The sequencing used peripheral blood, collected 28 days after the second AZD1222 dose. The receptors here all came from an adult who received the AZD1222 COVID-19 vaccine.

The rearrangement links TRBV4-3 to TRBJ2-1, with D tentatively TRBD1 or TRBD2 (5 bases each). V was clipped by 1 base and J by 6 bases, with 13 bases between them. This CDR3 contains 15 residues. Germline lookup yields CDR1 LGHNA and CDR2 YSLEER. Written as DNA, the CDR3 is TGCGCCAGCAGCCAAGCCGGGACCTTGAGCAATGAGCAGTTCTTC. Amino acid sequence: CASSQAGTLSNEQFF.

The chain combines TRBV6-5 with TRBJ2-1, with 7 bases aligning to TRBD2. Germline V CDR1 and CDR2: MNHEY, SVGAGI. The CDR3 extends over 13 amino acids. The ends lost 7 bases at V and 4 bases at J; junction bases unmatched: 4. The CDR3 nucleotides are TGTGCCAGCACCCACGGGGGGTACAATGAGCAGTTCTTC. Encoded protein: CASTHGGYNEQFF.

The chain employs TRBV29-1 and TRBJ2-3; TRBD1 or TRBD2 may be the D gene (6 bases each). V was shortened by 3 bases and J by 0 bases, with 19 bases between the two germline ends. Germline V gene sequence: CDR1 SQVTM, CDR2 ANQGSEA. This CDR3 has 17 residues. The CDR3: CSVERRRGDSSTDTQYF. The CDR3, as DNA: TGCAGCGTTGAGAGGAGGAGGGGGGATTCTAGCACAGATACGCAGTATTTT.

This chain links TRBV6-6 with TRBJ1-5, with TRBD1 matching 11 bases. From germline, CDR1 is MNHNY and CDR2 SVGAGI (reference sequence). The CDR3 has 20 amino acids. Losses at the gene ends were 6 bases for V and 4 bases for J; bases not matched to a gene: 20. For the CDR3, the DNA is TGTGCCAGCAGCACGCGGGGGACAGGGGGATTTTATATGGAGAATCAGCCCCAGCATTTT. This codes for CASSTRGTGGFYMENQPQHF.

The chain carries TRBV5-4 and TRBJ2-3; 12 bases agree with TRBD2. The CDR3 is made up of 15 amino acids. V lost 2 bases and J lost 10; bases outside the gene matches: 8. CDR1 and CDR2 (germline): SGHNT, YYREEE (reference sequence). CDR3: CASSFPSGGAGAQYF. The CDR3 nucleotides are TGTGCCAGCAGCTTCCCTAGCGGGGGGGCCGGGGCGCAGTATTTT.

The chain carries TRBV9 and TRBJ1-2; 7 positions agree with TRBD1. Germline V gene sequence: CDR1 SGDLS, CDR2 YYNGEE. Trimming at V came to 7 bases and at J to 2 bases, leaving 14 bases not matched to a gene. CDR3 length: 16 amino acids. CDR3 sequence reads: CASYSPREGANYGYTF. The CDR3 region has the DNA TGTGCCAGCTACTCACCGCGGGAGGGGGCGAACTATGGCTACACCTTC.

The CDR3 sequence is CASSPPDSPLHF. The DNA for the CDR3 is TGTGCCAGCAGTCCCCCGGATTCACCCCTCCACTTT. The J gene is TRBJ1-6, the V gene TRBV28; D not certain. The CDR3 is 12 amino acids. Germline lookup yields CDR1 MDHEN and CDR2 SYDVKM. V was shortened by 5 bases and J by 8 bases, with 7 bases between the two germline ends.

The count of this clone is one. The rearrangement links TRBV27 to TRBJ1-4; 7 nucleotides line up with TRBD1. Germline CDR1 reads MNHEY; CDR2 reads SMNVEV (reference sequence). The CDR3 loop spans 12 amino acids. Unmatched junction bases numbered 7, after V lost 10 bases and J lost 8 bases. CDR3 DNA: TGTGCCACCAGGACAGGCGGGGAAAAACTGTTTTTT. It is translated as CATRTGGEKLFF.

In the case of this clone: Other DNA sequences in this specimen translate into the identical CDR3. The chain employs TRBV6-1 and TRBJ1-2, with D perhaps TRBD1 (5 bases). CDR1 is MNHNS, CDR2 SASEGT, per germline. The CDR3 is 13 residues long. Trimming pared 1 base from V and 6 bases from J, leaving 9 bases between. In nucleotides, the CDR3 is TGTGCCAGCAGTGAAGAGGGGAGGCATGGCTACACCTTC. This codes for CASSEEGRHGYTF.

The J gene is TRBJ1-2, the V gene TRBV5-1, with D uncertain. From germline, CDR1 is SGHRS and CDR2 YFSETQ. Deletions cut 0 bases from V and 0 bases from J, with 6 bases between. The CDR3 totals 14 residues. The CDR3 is CASSLGYANYGYTF. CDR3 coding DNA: TGCGCCAGCAGCTTGGGGTACGCTAACTATGGCTACACCTTC.

The CDR3 nucleotides are TGTGCCAGCATGGATAACAGCGCTGAAAAACTGTTTTTT. Protein sequence: CASMDNSAEKLFF. The genes are TRBV27 and TRBJ1-4; no reliable D call. V lost 7 bases and J 7 bases, leaving 13 bases between the germline ends. The CDR3 contains 13 residues. Germline V gene sequence: CDR1 MNHEY, CDR2 SMNVEV (reference sequence).

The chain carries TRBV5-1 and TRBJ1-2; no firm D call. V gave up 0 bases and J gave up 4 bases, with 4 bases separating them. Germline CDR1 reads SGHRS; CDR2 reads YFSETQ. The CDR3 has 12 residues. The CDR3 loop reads CASSLEAYGYTF. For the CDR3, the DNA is TGCGCCAGCAGCTTGGAAGCCTATGGCTACACCTTC.

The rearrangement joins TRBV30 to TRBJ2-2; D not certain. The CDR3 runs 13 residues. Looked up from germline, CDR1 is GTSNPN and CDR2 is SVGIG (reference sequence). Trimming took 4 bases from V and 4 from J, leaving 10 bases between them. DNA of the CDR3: TGTGCCTGGAAGAGTTTTTTCACCGGGGAGCTGTTTTTT. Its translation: CAWKSFFTGELFF.

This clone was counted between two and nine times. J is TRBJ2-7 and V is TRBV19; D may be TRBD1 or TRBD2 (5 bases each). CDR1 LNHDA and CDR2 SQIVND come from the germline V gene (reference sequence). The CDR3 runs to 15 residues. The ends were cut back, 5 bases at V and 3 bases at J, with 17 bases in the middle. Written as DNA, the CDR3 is TGTGCCAGTAGTGGTCCCGGGCTGGGGGACTACGAGCAGTACTTC. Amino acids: CASSGPGLGDYEQYF.

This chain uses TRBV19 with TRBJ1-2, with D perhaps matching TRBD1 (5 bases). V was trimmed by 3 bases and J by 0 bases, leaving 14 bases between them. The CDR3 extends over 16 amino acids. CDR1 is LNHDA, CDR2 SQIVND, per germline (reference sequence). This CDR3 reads CASSMNPQAPNYGYTF. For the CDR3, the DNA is TGTGCCAGTAGTATGAACCCACAGGCGCCTAACTATGGCTACACCTTC. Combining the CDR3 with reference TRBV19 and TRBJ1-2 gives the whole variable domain DGGITQSPKYLFRKEGQNVTLSCEQNLNHDAMYWYRQDPGQGLRLIYYSQIVNDFQKGDIAEGYSVSREKKESFPLTVTSAQKNPTAFYLCASSMNPQAPNYGYTFGSGTRLTVV.

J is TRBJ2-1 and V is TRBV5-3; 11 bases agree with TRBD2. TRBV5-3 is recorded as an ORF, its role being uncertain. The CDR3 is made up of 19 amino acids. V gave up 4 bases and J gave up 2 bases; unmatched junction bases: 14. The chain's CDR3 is CARSTRNSLAGVPYNEQFF. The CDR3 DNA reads TGTGCCAGAAGCACACGCAATTCACTAGCGGGGGTTCCCTACAATGAGCAGTTCTTC.

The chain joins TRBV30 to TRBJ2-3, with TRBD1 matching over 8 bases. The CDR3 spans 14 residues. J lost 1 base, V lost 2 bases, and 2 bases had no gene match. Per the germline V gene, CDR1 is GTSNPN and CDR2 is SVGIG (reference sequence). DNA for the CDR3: TGTGCCTGGAGTCCGGGACAGGGCACAGATACGCAGTATTTT. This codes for CAWSPGQGTDTQYF.

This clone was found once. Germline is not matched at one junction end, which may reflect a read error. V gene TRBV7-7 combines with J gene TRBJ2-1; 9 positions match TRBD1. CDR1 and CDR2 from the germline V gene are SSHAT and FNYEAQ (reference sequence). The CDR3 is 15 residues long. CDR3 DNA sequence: TGTGCTAGCAGTGCCGGGACAGGGCAAAACAATGAGCAGTTCTTC. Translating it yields CASSAGTGQNNEQFF.

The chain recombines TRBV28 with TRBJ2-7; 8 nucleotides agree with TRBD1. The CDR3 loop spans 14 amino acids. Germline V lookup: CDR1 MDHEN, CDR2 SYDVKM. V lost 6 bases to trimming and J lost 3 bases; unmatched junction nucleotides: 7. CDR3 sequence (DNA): TGTGCCAGCAGAAACGACAGGGGAAACTACGAGCAGTACTTC. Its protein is CASRNDRGNYEQYF.

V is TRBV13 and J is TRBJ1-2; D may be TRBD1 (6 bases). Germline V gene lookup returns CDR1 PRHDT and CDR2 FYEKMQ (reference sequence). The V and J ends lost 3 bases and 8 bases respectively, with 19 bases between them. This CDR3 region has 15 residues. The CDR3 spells CASSFEGRIGGGYTF. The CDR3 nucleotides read TGTGCCAGCAGCTTTGAGGGAAGAATAGGGGGAGGCTACACCTTC.

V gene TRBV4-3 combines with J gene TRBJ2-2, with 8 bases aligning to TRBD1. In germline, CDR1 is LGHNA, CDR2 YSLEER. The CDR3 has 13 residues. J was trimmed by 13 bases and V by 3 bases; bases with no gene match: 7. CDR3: CASSQTGAPLLFF. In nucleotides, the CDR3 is TGCGCCAGCAGCCAGACAGGGGCCCCTTTGCTGTTTTTT.

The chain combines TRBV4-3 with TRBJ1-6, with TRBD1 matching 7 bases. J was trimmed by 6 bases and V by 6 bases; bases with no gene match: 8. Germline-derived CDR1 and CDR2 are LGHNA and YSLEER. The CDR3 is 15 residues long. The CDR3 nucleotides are TGCGCCAGCAGACCTAGACGGGACAGTAATTCACCCCTCCACTTT. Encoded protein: CASRPRRDSNSPLHF.